This TCR beta chain was retrieved from a study of CD8 T cells in ankylosing spondylitis. Overall study findings and caveats: Ankylosing spondylitis blood appeared to carry a characteristic TCR beta motif of roughly eight highly homologous variants. Reports say disease-linked clones showed up significantly more in matched ankylosing spondylitis synovial fluid.

This clonotype came up many times. What it binds is not known. Germline V gives CDR1 SGHTA, CDR2 FQGNSA. V shed 6 bases and J shed 6 bases, with 26 bases lying between them. This CDR3 contains 17 residues. Quantitative 5'-RACE with molecular barcodes generated TCR beta libraries. Each CDR3 protein gets one entry after TCRdb re-called the 5' RACE reads with MiXCR. Among some 120,000 distinct CDR3 sequences listed, roughly 13% were seen once. This receptor was identified in a female donor with ankylosing spondylitis or in good health (not recorded which). This rearrangement joins TRBV7-2 to TRBJ1-1; tentative D call: TRBD1 (6 bases). The sample was blood, either unsorted or a sorted T cell fraction (not recorded which). Here the CDR3 DNA reads TGTGCCAGCAGTCCCTCGGGTCAGGGGCCACCTCAGGCTGAAGCTTTCTTT. This encodes CASSPSGQGPPQAEAFF. Looking up the rest from reference TRBV7-2 and TRBJ1-1 gives the full variable domain: GAGVSQSPSNKVTEKGKDVELRCDPISGHTALYWYRQSLGQGLEFLIYFQGNSAPDKSGLPSDRFSAERTGGSVSTLTIQRTQQEDSAVYLCASSPSGQGPPQAEAFFGQGTRLTVV.